This T cell receptor (beta chain) appears in the sequencing data of a study of blood T cell repertoires in COVID-19. Study-level information: Sources were T cells, B-cell-depleted T cells, or PBMCs; the material itself was cDNA or gDNA.

The V end lost 5 bases, the J end lost 7 bases, and 6 bases lay between the germline ends. This CDR3 is 12 amino acids long. CDR1 MNHEY and CDR2 SMNVEV come from the germline V gene (reference sequence). The method was immunoSEQ multiplex PCR; TCRdb's version includes in-frame clones alone and lacks a portion of them. The sample has 95,000 to 150,000 clones, 80% to 85% seen once. The chain uses TRBV27 and TRBJ1-6; D unresolved. This TCR was sampled from a woman in her 30s who had recovered from COVID-19. Material for sequencing was PBMCs or T cells enriched from blood (not recorded which). The DNA of the CDR3 is TGTGCCAGCAGTCTACCCAATTCACCCCTCCACTTT. Translation: CASSLPNSPLHF.